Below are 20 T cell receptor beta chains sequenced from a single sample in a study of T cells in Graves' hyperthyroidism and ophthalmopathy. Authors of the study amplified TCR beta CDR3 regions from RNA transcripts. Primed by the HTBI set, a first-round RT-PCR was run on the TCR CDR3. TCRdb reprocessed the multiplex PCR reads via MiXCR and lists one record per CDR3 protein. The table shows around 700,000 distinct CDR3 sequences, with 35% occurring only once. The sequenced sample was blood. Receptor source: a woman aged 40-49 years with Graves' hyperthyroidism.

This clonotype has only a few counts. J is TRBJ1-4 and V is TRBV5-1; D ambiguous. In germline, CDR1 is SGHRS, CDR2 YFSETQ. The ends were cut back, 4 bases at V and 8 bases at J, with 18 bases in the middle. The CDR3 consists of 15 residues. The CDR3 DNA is TGCGCCAGCAGCCAAGTTGGAAGGGCTCGGGAAAAACTGTTTTTT. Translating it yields CASSQVGRAREKLFF.

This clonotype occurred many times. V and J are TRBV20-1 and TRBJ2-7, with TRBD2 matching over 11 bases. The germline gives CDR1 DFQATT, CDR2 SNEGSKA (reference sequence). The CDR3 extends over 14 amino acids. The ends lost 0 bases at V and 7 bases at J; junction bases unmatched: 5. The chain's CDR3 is CSARELAGAWEQYF. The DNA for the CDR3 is TGCAGTGCTAGAGAACTAGCGGGGGCGTGGGAGCAGTACTTC.

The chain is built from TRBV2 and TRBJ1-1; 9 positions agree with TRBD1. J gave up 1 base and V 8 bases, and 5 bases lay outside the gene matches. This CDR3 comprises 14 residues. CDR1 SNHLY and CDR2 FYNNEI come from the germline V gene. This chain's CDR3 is CASGGQGGNTEAFF. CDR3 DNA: TGTGCCAGCGGGGGACAGGGAGGGAACACTGAAGCTTTCTTT.

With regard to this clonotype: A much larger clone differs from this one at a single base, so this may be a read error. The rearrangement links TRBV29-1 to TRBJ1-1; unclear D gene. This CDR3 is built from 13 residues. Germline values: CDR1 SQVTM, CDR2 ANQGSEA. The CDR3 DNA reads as TGCAGCGCCGCCGCCGGGAGGAACACTGGAGCTTTCTTT. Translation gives CSAAAGRNTGAFF.

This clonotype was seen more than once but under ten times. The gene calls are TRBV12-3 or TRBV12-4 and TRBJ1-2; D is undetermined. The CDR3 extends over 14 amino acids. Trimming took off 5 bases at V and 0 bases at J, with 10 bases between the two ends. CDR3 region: CASSRDGSNYGYTF. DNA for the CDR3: TGTGCCAGCAGTCGAGACGGATCTAACTATGGCTACACCTTC.

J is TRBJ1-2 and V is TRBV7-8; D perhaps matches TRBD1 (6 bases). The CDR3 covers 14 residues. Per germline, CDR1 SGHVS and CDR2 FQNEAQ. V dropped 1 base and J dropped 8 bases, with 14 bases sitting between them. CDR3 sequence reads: CASSLVLGARGYTF. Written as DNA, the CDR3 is TGTGCCAGCAGCTTAGTTCTGGGGGCTAGGGGCTACACCTTC.

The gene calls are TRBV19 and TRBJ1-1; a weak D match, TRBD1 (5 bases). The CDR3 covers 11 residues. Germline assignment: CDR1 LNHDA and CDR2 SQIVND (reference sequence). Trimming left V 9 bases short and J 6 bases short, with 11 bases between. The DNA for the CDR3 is TGTGCCAGGGGGGGGTTCGCTGAAGCTTTCTTT. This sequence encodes CARGGFAEAFF.

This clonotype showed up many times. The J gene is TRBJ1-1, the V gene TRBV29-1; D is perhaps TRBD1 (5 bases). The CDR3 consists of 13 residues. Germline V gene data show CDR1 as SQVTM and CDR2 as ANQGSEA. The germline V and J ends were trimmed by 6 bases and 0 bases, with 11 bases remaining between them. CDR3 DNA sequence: TGCAGCGTCCTACAGGATATGAACACTGAAGCTTTCTTT. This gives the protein CSVLQDMNTEAFF.

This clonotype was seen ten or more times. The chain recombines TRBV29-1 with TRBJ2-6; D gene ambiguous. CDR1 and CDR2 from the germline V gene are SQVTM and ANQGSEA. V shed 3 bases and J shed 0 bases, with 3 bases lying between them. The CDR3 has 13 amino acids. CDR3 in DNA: TGCAGCGTTGAGAGCTCTGGGGCCAACGTCCTGACTTTC. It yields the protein CSVESSGANVLTF.

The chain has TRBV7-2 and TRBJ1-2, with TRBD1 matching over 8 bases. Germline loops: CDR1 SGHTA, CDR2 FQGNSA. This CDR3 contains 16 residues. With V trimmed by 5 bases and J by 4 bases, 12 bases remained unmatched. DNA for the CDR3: TGTGCCAGCAGCGTTGGGCGCCAGGGGGCTATCTATGGCTACACCTTC. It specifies CASSVGRQGAIYGYTF.

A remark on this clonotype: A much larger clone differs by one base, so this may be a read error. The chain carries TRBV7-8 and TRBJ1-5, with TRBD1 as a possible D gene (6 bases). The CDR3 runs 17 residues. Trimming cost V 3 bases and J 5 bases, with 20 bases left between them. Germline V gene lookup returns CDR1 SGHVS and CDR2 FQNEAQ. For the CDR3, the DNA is TGTGCCAGCAGCTTGATGATGGCAGGGGCCAGCGATCAGCCCCAGCATTTT. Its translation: CASSLMMAGASDQPQHF.

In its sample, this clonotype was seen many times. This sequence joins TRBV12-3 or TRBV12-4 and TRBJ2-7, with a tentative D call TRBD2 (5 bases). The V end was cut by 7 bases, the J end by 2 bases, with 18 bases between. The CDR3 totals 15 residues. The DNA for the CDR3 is TGTGCCAGCACCCCTTCGGTGCGGGCACCCTACGAGCAGTACTTC. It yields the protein CASTPSVRAPYEQYF.

The CDR3, as DNA: TGCAGTGCTAGAGCCTTGACAGGGCTGTCCTACGAGCAGTACTTC. Protein sequence: CSARALTGLSYEQYF. The chain couples TRBV20-1 to TRBJ2-7; 7 bases match TRBD1. The CDR3 sequence is 15 residues long. The V gene's germline CDR1 is DFQATT and CDR2 SNEGSKA (reference sequence). The V segment lost 1 base and the J segment 1 base; nucleotides outside the gene matches: 7.

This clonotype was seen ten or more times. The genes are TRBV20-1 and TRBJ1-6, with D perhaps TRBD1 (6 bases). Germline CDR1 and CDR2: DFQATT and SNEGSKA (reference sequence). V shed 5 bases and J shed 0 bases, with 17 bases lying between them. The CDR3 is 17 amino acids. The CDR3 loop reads CSAFSRQASSYNSPLHF. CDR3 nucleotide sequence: TGCAGTGCTTTCAGCCGACAGGCCAGCTCCTATAATTCACCCCTCCACTTT.

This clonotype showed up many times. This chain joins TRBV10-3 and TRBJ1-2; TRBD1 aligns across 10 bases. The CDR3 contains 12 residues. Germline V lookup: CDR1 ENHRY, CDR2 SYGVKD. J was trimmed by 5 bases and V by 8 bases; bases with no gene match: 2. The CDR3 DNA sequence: TGTGCCATCCGGGACAGGGGATATGGCTACACCTTC. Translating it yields CAIRDRGYGYTF.

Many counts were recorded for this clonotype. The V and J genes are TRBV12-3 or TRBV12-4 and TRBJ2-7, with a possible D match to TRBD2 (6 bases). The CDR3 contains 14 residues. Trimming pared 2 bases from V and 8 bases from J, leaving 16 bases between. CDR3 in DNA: TGTGCCAGCAGTTTACGGGGGACCCCTACGAAGCAGTACTTC. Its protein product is CASSLRGTPTKQYF.

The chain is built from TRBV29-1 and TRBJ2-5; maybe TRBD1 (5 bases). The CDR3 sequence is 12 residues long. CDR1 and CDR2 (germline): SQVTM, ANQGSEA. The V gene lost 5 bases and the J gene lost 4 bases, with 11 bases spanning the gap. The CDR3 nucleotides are TGCAGCGTTCTGGGGCAGCGAGAGACCCAGTACTTC. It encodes CSVLGQRETQYF.

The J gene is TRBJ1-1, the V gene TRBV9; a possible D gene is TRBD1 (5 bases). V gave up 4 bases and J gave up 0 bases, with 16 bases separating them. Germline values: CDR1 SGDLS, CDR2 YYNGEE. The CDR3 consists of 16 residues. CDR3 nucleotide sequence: TGTGCCAGCAGCCCCGGCGGGGGAATCATGAACACTGAAGCTTTCTTT. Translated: CASSPGGGIMNTEAFF.

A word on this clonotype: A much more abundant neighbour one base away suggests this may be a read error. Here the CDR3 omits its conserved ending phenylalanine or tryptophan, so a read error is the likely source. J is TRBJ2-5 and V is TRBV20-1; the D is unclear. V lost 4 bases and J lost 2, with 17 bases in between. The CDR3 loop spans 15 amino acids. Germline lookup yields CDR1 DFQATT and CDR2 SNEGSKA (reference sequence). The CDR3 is CSANPTSSSQETQYS. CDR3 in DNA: TGCAGTGCTAACCCGACTTCGTCGTCGCAAGAGACCCAGTACTCC.

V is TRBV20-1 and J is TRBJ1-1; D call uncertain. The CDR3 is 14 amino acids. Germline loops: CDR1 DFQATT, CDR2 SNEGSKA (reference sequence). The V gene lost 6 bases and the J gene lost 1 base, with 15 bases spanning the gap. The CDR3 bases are TGCAGTGCGCCTGAGCCGAGGGCGAACACTGAAGCTTTCTTT. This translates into CSAPEPRANTEAFF.